This T cell receptor (beta chain) was identified in a study of early T cells in non-severe SARS-CoV-2 infection. Study-wide context: Sequencing used unsorted whole-blood bulk RNA, so chains lack pairing. Findings of the study overall: VDJdb-based matching was biased toward anti-spike CD8 responses and missed private and CD4 specificities.

The germline V gene encodes CDR1 SGDLS and CDR2 YYNGEE. V gave up 5 bases and J gave up 5 bases, with 14 bases separating them. This CDR3 has 14 residues. The TCR library protocol attached unique molecular identifiers to the individual cDNA molecules. Each CDR3 protein gets one entry after TCRdb re-called the 5' RACE reads with MiXCR. The sample records about 110,000 distinct CDR3 sequences, 9% to 13% being singletons. A note on this clonotype: Its specificity is unknown.

The TCR sequence derives from an adult who was a healthcare worker with PCR-confirmed SARS-CoV-2 infection or an uninfected control (not recorded which). Specimen: whole blood. The V and J genes are TRBV9 and TRBJ2-1; possible D gene TRBD2, 5 bases. In DNA form, the CDR3 reads TGTGCCAGCAGTGGCTTGGTGGAGGACAATGAGCAGTTCTTC. Translated: CASSGLVEDNEQFF.